This T cell receptor beta chain was obtained from a study of shared clonotypes between healthy human individuals. Libraries were prepared by immunoSEQ multiplex PCR; TCRdb keeps only in-frame clonotypes and omits some of them. The repertoire consists of more than 400,000 clones, with roughly 80% occurring once and the leading ten covering 12%. This clone was observed a single time. Approximately 90 million PBMCs went into genomic DNA for unsorted samples. V was clipped by 5 bases and J by 3 bases; unmatched bases: 1. The germline V gene encodes CDR1 SGHTA and CDR2 FQGTGA. This CDR3 region has 13 residues.

Sequences were obtained from PBMCs. The clonotype originates from a woman aged 40-49 years in good health. Some clones in this sample may be carry-over from other donors' samples. The rearrangement uses TRBV7-3 and TRBJ1-1; 9 bases line up with TRBD1. CDR3 sequence: CASSRDRDTEAFF. In nucleotides, the CDR3 is TGTGCCAGCAGCCGGGACAGGGACACTGAAGCTTTCTTT.